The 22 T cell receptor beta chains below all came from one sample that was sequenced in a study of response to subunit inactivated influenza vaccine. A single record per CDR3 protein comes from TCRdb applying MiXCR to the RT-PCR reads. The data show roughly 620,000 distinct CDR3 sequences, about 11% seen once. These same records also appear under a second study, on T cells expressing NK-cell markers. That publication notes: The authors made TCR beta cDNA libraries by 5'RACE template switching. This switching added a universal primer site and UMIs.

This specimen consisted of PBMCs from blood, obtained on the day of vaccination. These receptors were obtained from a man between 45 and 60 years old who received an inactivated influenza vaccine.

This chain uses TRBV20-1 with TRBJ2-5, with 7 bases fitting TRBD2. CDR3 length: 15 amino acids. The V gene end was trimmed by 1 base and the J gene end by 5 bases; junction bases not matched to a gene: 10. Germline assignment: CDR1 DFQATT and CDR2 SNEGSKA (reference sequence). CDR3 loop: CSARVRGRASETQYF. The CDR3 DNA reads TGCAGTGCTAGAGTACGAGGGAGGGCCAGTGAGACCCAGTACTTC.

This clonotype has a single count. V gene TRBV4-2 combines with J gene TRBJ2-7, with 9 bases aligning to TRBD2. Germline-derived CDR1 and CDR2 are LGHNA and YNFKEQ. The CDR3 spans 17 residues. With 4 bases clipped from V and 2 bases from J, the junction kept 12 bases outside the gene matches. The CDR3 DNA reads TGTGCCAGCAGCCGCCTCCCTAGCGGGGAGGGCCCCTACGAGCAGTACTTC. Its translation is CASSRLPSGEGPYEQYF.

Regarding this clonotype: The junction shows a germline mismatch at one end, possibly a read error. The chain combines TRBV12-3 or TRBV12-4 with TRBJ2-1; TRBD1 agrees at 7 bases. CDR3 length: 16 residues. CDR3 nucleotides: TGTGCCAGCAGACTCCGGGACAGCTTTACTTACAATGAGCAGCTCTTC. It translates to CASRLRDSFTYNEQLF.

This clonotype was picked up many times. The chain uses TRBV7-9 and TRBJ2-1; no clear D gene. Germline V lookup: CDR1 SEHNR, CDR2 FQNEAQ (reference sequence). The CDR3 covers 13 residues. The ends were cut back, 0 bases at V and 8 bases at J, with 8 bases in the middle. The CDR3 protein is CASSLALLHEQFF. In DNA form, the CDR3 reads TGTGCCAGCAGCTTAGCCCTCTTACATGAGCAGTTCTTC.

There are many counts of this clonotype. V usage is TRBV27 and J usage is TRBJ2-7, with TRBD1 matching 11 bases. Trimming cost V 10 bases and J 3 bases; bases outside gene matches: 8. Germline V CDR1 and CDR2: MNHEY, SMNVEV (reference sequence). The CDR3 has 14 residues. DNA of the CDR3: TGTGCCACCTCCCGGGACAGGGGGAACTACGAGCAGTACTTC. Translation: CATSRDRGNYEQYF.

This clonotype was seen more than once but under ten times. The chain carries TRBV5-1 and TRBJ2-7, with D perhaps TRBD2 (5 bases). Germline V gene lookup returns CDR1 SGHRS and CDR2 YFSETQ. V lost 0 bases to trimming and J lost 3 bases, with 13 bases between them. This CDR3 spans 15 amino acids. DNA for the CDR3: TGCGCCAGCAGCTTGGCCTCCGGGAACCTCTACGAGCAGTACTTC. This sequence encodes CASSLASGNLYEQYF.

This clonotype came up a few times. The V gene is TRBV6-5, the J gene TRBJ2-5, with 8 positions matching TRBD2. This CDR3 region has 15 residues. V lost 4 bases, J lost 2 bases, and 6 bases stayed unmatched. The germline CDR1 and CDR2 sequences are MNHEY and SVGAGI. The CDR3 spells CASSWGAGEQETQYF. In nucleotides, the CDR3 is TGTGCCAGCAGTTGGGGAGCGGGAGAGCAAGAGACCCAGTACTTC.

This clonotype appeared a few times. The CDR3 spells CAISESAGVNQPQHF. CDR3 nucleotides: TGTGCCATCAGTGAGTCGGCAGGGGTAAATCAGCCCCAGCATTTT. The rearrangement joins TRBV10-3 to TRBJ1-5; TRBD1 might be the D (6 bases). The CDR3 covers 15 residues. With 0 bases removed from V and 4 bases from J, the gap between germline ends came to 10 bases. CDR1 and CDR2 (germline): ENHRY, SYGVKD.

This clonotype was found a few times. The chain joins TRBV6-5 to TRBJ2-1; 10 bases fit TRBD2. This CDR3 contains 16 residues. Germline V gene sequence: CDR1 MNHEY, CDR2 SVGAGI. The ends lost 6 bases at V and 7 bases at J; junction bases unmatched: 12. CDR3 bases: TGTGCCAGCAGATTAGGCCGGACTAGCGGCACTAATGAGCAGTTCTTC. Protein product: CASRLGRTSGTNEQFF.

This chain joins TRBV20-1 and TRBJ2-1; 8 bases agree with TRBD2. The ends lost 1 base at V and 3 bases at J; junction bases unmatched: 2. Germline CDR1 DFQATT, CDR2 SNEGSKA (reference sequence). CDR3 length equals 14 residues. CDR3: CSARGSGNYNEQFF. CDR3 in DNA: TGCAGTGCTAGAGGTAGCGGGAACTACAATGAGCAGTTCTTC.

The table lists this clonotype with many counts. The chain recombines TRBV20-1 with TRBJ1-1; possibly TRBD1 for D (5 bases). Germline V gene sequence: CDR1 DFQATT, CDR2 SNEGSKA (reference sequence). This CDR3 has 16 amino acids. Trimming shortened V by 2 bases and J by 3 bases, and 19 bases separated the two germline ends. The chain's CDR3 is CSARLLQVELDTEAFF. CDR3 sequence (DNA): TGCAGTGCTAGACTTTTACAGGTGGAGTTGGACACTGAAGCTTTCTTT.

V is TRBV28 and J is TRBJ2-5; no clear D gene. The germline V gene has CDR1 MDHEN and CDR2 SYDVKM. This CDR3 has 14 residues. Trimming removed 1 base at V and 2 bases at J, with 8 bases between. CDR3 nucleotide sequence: TGTGCCAGCAGTTTATTGGTGCCACAAGAGACCCAGTACTTC. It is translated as CASSLLVPQETQYF.

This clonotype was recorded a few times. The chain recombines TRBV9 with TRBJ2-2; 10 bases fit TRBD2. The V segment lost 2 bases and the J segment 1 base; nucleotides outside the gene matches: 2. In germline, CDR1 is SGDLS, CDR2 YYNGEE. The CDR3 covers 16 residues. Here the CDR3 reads CASSVSGGENTGELFF. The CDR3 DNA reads TGTGCCAGCAGCGTCAGCGGGGGGGAGAACACCGGGGAGCTGTTTTTT.

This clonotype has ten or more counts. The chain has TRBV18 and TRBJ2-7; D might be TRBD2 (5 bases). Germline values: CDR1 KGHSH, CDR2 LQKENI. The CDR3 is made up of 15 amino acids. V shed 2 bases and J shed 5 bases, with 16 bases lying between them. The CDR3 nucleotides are TGTGCCAGCTCACCAGGCCAGGCGGGTTTAAACGAGCAGTACTTC. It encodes CASSPGQAGLNEQYF.

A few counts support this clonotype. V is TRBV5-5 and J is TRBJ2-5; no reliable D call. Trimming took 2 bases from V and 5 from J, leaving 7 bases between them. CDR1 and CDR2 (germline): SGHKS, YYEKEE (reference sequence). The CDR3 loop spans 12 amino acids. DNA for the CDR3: TGTGCCAGCAGCTTTGGTTGGGAGACCCAGTACTTC. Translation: CASSFGWETQYF.

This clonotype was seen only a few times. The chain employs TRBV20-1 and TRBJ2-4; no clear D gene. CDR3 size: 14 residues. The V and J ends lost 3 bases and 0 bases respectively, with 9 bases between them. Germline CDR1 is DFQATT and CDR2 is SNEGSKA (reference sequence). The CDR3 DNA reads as TGCAGTGCTAGTGTATTACTAGCCAAAAACATTCAGTACTTC. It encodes CSASVLLAKNIQYF.

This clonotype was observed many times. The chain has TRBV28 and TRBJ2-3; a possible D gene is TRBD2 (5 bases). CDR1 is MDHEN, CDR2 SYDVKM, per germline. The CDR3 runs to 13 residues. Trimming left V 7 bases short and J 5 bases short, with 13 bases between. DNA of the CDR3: TGTGCCAGCACCTTGGGCCGGGGAGATACGCAGTATTTT. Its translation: CASTLGRGDTQYF.

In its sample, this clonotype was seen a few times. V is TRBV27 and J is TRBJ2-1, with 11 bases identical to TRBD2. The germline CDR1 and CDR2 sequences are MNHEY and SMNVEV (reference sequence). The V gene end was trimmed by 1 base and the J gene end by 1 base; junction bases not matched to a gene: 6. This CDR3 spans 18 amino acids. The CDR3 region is CASSLWLAGGVSYNEQFF. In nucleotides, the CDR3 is TGTGCCAGCAGTTTATGGCTAGCGGGGGGAGTGTCCTACAATGAGCAGTTCTTC.

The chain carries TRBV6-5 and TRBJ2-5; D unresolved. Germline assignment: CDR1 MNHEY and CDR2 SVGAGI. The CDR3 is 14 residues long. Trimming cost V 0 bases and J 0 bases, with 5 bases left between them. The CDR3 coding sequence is TGTGCCAGCAGTTACTCCGGAGACCAAGAGACCCAGTACTTC. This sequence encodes CASSYSGDQETQYF.

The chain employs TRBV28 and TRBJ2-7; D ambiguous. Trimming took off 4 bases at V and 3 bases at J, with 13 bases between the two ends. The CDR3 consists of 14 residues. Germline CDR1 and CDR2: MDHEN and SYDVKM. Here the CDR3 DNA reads TGTGCCAGCAGTTCACCCCCACCGCGCTACGAGCAGTACTTC. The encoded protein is CASSSPPPRYEQYF.

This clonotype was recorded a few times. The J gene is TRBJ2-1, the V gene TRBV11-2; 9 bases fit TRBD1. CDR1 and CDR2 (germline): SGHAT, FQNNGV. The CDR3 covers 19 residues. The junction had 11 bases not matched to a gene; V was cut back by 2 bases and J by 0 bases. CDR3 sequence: CASSLPGTGRPPSYNEQFF. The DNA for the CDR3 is TGTGCCAGCAGCTTACCCGGGACAGGGAGGCCTCCCTCCTACAATGAGCAGTTCTTC. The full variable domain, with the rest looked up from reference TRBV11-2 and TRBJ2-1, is EAGVAQSPRYKIIEKRQSVAFWCNPISGHATLYWYQQILGQGPKLLIQFQNNGVVDDSQLPKDRFSAERLKGVDSTLKIQPAKLEDSAVYLCASSLPGTGRPPSYNEQFFGPGTRLTVL.

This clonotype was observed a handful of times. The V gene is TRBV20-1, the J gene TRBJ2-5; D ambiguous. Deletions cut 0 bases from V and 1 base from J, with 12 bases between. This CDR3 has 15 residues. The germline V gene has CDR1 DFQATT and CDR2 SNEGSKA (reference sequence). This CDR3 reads CSARDAATGQETQYF. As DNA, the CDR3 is TGCAGTGCTAGAGATGCCGCGACTGGCCAAGAGACCCAGTACTTC.